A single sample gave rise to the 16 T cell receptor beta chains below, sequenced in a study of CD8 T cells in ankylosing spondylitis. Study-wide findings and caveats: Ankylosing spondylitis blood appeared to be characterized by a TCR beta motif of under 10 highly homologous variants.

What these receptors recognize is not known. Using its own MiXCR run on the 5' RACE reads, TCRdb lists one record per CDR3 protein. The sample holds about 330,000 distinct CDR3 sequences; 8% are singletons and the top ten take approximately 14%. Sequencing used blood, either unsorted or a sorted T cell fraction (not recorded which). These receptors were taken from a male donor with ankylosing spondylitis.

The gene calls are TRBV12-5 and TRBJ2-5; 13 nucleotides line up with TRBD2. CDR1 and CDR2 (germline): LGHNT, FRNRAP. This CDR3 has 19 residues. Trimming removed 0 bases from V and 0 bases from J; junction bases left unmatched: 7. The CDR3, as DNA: TGTGCTAGTGGTTTGGTAGGGACTAGCGGGAACCGGTACCAAGAGACCCAGTACTTC. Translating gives CASGLVGTSGNRYQETQYF.

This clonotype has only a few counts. The CDR3 nucleotides read TGTGCCAGCAGCCAGGCCGGGAAGGAGACCCAGTACTTC. It encodes CASSQAGKETQYF. The V and J genes are TRBV6-2 or TRBV6-3 and TRBJ2-5; D is possibly TRBD2 (5 bases). CDR1 MNHEY and CDR2 SVGEGT come from the germline V gene. The CDR3 has 13 amino acids. With 6 bases removed from V and 5 bases from J, the gap between germline ends came to 13 bases.

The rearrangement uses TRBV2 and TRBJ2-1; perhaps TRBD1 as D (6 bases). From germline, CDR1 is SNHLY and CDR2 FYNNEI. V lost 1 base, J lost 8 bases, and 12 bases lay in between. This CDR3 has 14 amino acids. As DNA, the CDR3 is TGTGCCAGCAGTGAAGGCAGGGGATCGCATGAGCAGTTCTTC. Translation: CASSEGRGSHEQFF.

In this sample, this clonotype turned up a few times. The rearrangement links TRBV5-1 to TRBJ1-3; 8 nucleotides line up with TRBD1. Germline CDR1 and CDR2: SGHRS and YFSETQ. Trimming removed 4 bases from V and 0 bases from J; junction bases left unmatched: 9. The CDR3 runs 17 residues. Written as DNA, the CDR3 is TGCGCCAGCAGCCCAGTACGGGACAGGAGCTCTGGAAACACCATATATTTT. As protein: CASSPVRDRSSGNTIYF.

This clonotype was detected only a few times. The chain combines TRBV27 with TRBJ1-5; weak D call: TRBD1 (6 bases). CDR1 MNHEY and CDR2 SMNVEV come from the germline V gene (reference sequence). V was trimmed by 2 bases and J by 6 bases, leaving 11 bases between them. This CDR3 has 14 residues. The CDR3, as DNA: TGTGCCAGCAGTTTAGGGGGGGCGCTTCAGCCCCAGCATTTT. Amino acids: CASSLGGALQPQHF.

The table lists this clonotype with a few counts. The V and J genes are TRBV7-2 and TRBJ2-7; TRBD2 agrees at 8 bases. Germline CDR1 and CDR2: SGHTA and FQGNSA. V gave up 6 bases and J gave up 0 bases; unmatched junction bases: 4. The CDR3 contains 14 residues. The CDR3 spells CASRPGGYSYEQYF. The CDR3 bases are TGTGCCAGCAGACCGGGGGGGTACTCCTACGAGCAGTACTTC. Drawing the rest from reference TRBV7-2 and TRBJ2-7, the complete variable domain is GAGVSQSPSNKVTEKGKDVELRCDPISGHTALYWYRQSLGQGLEFLIYFQGNSAPDKSGLPSDRFSAERTGGSVSTLTIQRTQQEDSAVYLCASRPGGYSYEQYFGPGTRLTVT.

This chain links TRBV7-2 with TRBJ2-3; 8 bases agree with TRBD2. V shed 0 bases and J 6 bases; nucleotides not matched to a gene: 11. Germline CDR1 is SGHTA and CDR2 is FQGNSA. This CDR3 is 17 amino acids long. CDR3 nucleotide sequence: TGTGCCAGCAGCTTAGCATTTAGTAGCGGGACGAGGGATACGCAGTATTTT. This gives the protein CASSLAFSSGTRDTQYF.

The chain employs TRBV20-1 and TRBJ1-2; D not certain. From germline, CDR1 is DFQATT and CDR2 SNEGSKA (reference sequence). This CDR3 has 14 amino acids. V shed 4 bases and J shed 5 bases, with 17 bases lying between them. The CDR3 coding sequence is TGCAGTGCTAACCCCCCTGGGCCAATTTATGGCTACACCTTC. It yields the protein CSANPPGPIYGYTF.

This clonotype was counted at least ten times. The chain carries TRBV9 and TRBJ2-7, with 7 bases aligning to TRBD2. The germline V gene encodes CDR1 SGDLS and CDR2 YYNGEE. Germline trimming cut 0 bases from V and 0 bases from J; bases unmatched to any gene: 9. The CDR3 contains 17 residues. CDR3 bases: TGTGCCAGCAGCGTAGGCGACGCGGGAGCGTTCTCCTACGAGCAGTACTTC. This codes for CASSVGDAGAFSYEQYF.

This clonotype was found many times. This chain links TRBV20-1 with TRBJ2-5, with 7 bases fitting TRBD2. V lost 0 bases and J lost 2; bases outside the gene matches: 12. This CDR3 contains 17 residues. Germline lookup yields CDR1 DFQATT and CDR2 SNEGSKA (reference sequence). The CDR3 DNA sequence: TGCAGTGCTAGAGATGAATTCGACGGGAGGTATCAAGAGACCCAGTACTTC. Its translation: CSARDEFDGRYQETQYF.

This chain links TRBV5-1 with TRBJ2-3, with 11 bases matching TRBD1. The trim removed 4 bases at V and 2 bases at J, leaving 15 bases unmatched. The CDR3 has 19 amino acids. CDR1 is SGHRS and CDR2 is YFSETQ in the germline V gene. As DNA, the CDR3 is TGCGCCAGCAGCCCTCCCTTAGGGACAGGGGGGGATTTCACAGATACGCAGTATTTT. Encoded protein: CASSPPLGTGGDFTDTQYF.

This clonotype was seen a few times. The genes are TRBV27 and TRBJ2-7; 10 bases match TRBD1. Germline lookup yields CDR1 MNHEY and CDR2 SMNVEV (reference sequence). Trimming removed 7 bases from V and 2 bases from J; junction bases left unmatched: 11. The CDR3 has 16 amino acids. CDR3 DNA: TGTGCCAGCAATAAATACGGACAGGGGGTGGCCTACGAGCAGTACTTC. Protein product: CASNKYGQGVAYEQYF.

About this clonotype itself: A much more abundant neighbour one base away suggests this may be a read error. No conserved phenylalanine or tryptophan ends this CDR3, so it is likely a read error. The DNA for the CDR3 is TGTGCCACCAGTGATACAGAAAATGAGCAGTTCATC. Amino acids: CATSDTENEQFI. The chain has TRBV24-1 and TRBJ2-1; no firm D call. The length of the CDR3 is 12 residues. Trimming cost V 3 bases and J 7 bases, with 6 bases left between them. Germline CDR1 reads KGHDR; CDR2 reads SFDVKD.

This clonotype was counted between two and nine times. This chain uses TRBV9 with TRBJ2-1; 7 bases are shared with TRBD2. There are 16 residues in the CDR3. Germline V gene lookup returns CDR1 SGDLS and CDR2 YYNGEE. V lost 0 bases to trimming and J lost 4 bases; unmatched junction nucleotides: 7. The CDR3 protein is CASSVGSVGGYNEQFF. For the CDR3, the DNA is TGTGCCAGCAGCGTAGGGAGTGTCGGGGGGTACAATGAGCAGTTCTTC.

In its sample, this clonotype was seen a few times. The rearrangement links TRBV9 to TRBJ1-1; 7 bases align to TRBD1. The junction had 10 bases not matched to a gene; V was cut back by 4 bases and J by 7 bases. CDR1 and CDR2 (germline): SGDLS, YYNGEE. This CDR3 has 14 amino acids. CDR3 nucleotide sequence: TGTGCCAGCAGCTATGGAGGGGGCGAGGGTGAAGCTTTCTTT. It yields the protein CASSYGGGEGEAFF.

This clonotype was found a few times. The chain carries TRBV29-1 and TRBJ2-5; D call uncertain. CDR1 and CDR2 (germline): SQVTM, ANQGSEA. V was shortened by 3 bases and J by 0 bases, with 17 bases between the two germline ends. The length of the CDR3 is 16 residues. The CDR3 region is CSVDPGTNQYQETQYF. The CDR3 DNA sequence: TGCAGCGTTGATCCCGGTACTAACCAGTACCAAGAGACCCAGTACTTC.